This note documents a single T cell receptor (beta chain) sequence. What it binds is unknown. This sample is drawn from a study of OX40 agonist ivuxolimab in advanced cancers. Background on the study: The study enrolled dose-escalation patients with hepatocellular carcinoma, melanoma, renal cell or head and neck cancer. Overall study results and limits: In CD8+ T cells, expanded clones were on average more numerous than in CD4+.

Clones were sequenced by immunoSEQ multiplex PCR, and TCRdb holds only the in-frame ones, with some missing. The sample consists of 48,000 or so clones, more than 80% of them appearing once. The CDR3 totals 13 residues. Germline V CDR1 and CDR2: MNHEY, SVGAGI. J was trimmed by 4 bases and V by 8 bases; bases with no gene match: 5. This material consisted of CD4+ or CD8+ T cells sorted from blood, taken in a trial of the OX40 agonist ivuxolimab. This TCR was recovered from an adult with an advanced solid tumor such as melanoma, head and neck, liver or kidney cancer. This chain joins TRBV6-5 and TRBJ1-1, with TRBD1 matching over 9 bases. The CDR3 loop is CASFDRGVTEAFF. The CDR3, as DNA: TGTGCCAGCTTCGACAGGGGGGTCACTGAAGCTTTCTTT.